This T cell receptor (beta chain) was recovered during a study of cytomegalovirus exposure and HLA in healthy donors. Primers for the PCR totalled 60 Vbeta and 13 Jbeta. Assay: immunoSEQ multiplex PCR; the TCRdb copy retains only in-frame clones and omits some. The sample includes 200,000 or so clones, roughly 80% of them seen just once. About this clone itself: Its antigen is still unknown.

Per germline, CDR1 GTSNPN and CDR2 SVGIG (reference sequence). The ends were cut back, 1 base at V and 8 bases at J, with 11 bases in the middle. The CDR3 is made up of 12 amino acids. The study's findings and limits: For most TCR beta V segments, an earlier analysis put the productive rate at about 90% or about 30% of the time. Despite most TCR sequences being rare, some public TCRs occurred in many donors.

The origin of this receptor is a man in his forties in good health and CMV-seropositive. Sequencing used PBMCs. The chain uses TRBV30 and TRBJ1-1; TRBD1 is a possible D gene (6 bases). As DNA, the CDR3 is TGTGCCTGGAGTGGGACAAGGGGGGAAGCTTTCTTT. Translating it yields CAWSGTRGEAFF. Variable domain in full (rest from reference TRBV30 and TRBJ1-1): SQTIHQWPATLVQPVGSPLSLECTVEGTSNPNLYWYRQAAGRGLQLLFYSVGIGQISSEVPQNLSASRPQDRQFILSSKKLLLSDSGFYLCAWSGTRGEAFFGQGTRLTVV.